This T cell receptor beta chain came from a study of shared clonotypes between healthy human individuals (dated by TCRdb to the early 2020s). About the study as a whole: A couple of women and a few men aged 18 to 49 years were included in the cohort. Libraries were prepared and TCR repertoires were sequenced by different laboratories using diverse techniques, in order to increase sequencing depth and limit assay-specific biases. For each donor, CD4 naive and CD4 memory were each run on three plates, CD8 naive on two plates, and CD8 memory on one plate. To estimate repertoire size and how much clonotype sharing occurs between individuals, the study deeply sequenced the blood TCR repertoires of five or six healthy adults. Per donor, leukapheresis produced somewhere between about 0.8 and 9 billion PBMCs.

The germline V gene specifies MDHEN as CDR1 and SYDVKM as CDR2. From the cysteine through the phenylalanine, the CDR3 covers 14 amino acids. The entry retains the CDR3 DNA only, 42 bases that are in frame from base 1. V is pruned by 8 bases and J by 1 base, leaving 6 bases of the junction without a gene match. What the authors observed across the whole study: Sampling was restricted to blood, and TCR repertoires in tissues likely differ from the TCR repertoires found in blood. Naive subsets generally had larger estimated clonotype richness than memory subsets did. Rarefaction of sorted-subset datasets indicated incomplete sequencing despite the large sequencing depth. Clonotypes shared by all four sorted-subset donors showed higher generation probabilities than non-shared clonotypes. Because the study included a small number of donors, the genetic and exposure-history diversity represented was limited. Based on pairwise subsampling, the degree of clonotype sharing among donors was expected to be affected by sequencing depth. Approximately 5% of naive CD4, around 3.5% of naive CD8, about 2.4% of memory CD4, and about 0.4% of memory CD8 clonotypes were shared across a few donors.

The donors were healthy, HIV-negative adults who had no recently reported acute infections or vaccinations. All donors were Caucasian adults living in Nashville, Tennessee, USA. CD4+ T cells were enriched by magnetic negative selection, after which naive cells were positively selected on CD45RA and the negative fraction was taken as the memory subset. After blood collection by leukapheresis, PBMCs were isolated using Ficoll-Histopaque density gradient centrifugation and then cryopreserved in the vapor phase of liquid nitrogen. Analytical flow cytometry was used to check the purity and quantity of every magnetically sorted T cell population. From each sorted fraction, genomic DNA was isolated and quantified by UV absorbance on a Nanodrop 2000c. Using the deep immunoSEQ assay, TCR CDR3 regions were amplified from genomic DNA by multiplex PCR. For each cell subset, the extracted genomic DNA was distributed evenly across all wells of several immunoSEQ 96-well plates, and each plate served as one replicate. For sorted subsets, approximately 0.2 ug of genomic DNA, equivalent to 30,000 or so T cell genomes, went into each replicate PCR. Purified libraries were quantified with a Qubit 3.0 fluorometer, sized on a Bioanalyzer 2100, and re-quantified with the KAPA Library Quantification kit. Every immunoSEQ 96-well plate was sequenced on a dedicated single-read 150-cycle Illumina NextSeq 550 flow cell. Per the authors' processing: Because the immunoSEQ output included only junctional sequences and no quality scores, the filtering could not be the same as the filtering used for full-length reads. To assign V/J genes and CDR3, sequences were annotated against IMGT germline references using PyIR, a Python wrapper for IgBLAST v1.9. Any read was removed if the V/J assignment was weak (E-value above 1e-6), the CDR3 was missing, or the read contained stop codons, out-of-frame junctions, or ambiguous translated residues. V3J clonotypes were defined as sequences sharing the same inferred V gene, J gene, and CDR3 amino acid sequence. Percentage overlap between repertoires was computed as shared unique clonotypes divided by the size of the smaller repertoire. Richness of each repertoire was evaluated using RTK rarefaction, the Chao1 estimator, and Recon v2.1 estimates of unobserved clonotypes. For all TCRbeta clonotypes obtained by the gDNA method from a handful of donors, generation probabilities were computed with OLGA. The table comes from immuneACCESS by way of TCRdb, which keeps in-frame sequences with V and J called. Part of the clones is missing from these tables; in studies checked, under half for an unresolved V gene and the rest for unknown reasons. From that table come the V and J calls and clone size; the DNA was used to work out D and trimming. The sample table shows about 2 million clones, and 90% to 95% are seen once. The top ten clones comprise 0.13% of the sample.

For this clone: The antigen this receptor binds is unknown. The sample holds no much larger clone one base away, and base qualities are not on file.

Sequencing was carried out using naive CD4+ T cells sorted from blood. The cell subset or site label of this sample denotes: CD45RA+ positively selected. The V gene is TRBV28 and the J gene is TRBJ2-7, with TRBD1 identical over 9 junction bases. The TCR was taken from a man aged 18 to 29 in good health. This receptor carries the CDR3 CASHPGTGSYEQYF. The nucleotides are TGTGCCAGCCACCCCGGGACAGGGTCCTACGAGCAGTACTTC. The entire variable domain, with the stretches around the CDR3 drawn from the reference TRBV28 and TRBJ2-7 proteins, is DVKVTQSSRYLVKRTGEKVFLECVQDMDHENMFWYRQDPGLGLRLIYFSYDVKMKEKGDIPEGYSVSREKKERFSLILESASTNQTSMYLCASHPGTGSYEQYFGPGTRLTVT.